This T cell receptor beta chain was sequenced for a study of radiation and T cells in renal cell carcinoma. Assay used: immunoSEQ multiplex PCR; TCRdb lists only in-frame clones, some missing. The table records some 97,000 clones, more than 65% of them present only once. Time point given: blood 4 weeks post-SBRT, at nephrectomy. Treatment reported: 15 Gy SBRT to primary tumor, nephrectomy 4 weeks later. CDR3 length: 17 residues. Germline CDR1 and CDR2: MNHNS and SASEGT. Trimming took off 0 bases at V and 3 bases at J, with 14 bases between the two ends. The receptor comes from a man aged 55 to 70 with renal cell carcinoma. This material consisted of blood, taken from a patient whose treatment included radiotherapy and nephrectomy. V gene TRBV6-1 combines with J gene TRBJ2-2, with a tentative D call TRBD2 (6 bases). This chain's CDR3 is CASSEARVGLYTGELFF. The DNA of the CDR3 is TGTGCCAGCAGTGAAGCAAGGGTGGGACTTTACACCGGGGAGCTGTTTTTT.